The 21 T cell receptor beta chains in this list originate from one sample, sequenced in a study of blood T cell repertoires in COVID-19. Produced via immunoSEQ multiplex PCR; TCRdb's table is partial and in-frame only. The sample contains about 140,000 clones, roughly 89% of which appear only once. Sequencing was performed on peripheral blood. The origin of the receptors is a man in his 60s with active or convalescent COVID-19.

A single count supports this clone. The rearrangement links TRBV3-1 (or the pseudogene TRBV3-2) to TRBJ2-1; TRBD2 might be the D (6 bases). The CDR3 runs 16 residues. V was trimmed by 1 base and J by 0 bases, leaving 10 bases between them. Germline assignment: CDR1 LGHDT and CDR2 YNNKEL (reference sequence). The CDR3 DNA reads as TGTGCCAGCAGCCAAGGCGGGGCGAGCTCCTACAATGAGCAGTTCTTC. It codes for CASSQGGASSYNEQFF.

CDR3 loop: CASCSSGNTIYF. In DNA, the CDR3 is TGTGCCAGCTGCAGCTCTGGAAACACCATATATTTT. This sequence joins TRBV28 and TRBJ1-3; D is ambiguous. With 8 bases removed from V and 0 bases from J, the gap between germline ends came to 5 bases. The CDR3 has 12 residues. Germline CDR1 and CDR2: MDHEN and SYDVKM. Complete variable domain (other parts from reference TRBV28 and TRBJ1-3): DVKVTQSSRYLVKRTGEKVFLECVQDMDHENMFWYRQDPGLGLRLIYFSYDVKMKEKGDIPEGYSVSREKKERFSLILESASTNQTSMYLCASCSSGNTIYFGEGSWLTVV.

The V call is TRBV6-6, the J call TRBJ2-2; 8 bases match TRBD2. This CDR3 comprises 19 residues. J lost 4 bases, V lost 5 bases, and 18 bases had no gene match. Germline CDR1 and CDR2: MNHNY and SVGAGI (reference sequence). CDR3 amino acids: CASSPTWSGGPPGTGELFF. The DNA for the CDR3 is TGTGCCAGCAGTCCGACTTGGAGCGGGGGACCCCCGGGCACCGGGGAGCTGTTTTTT.

The rearrangement joins TRBV4-1 to TRBJ1-2; unclear D gene. This CDR3 has 14 amino acids. V was shortened by 2 bases and J by 2 bases, with 9 bases between the two germline ends. Per the germline V gene, CDR1 is MGHRA and CDR2 is YSYEKL. The CDR3 region is CASSQRTVNYGYTF. The CDR3 DNA follows: TGCGCCAGCAGCCAAAGAACAGTGAACTATGGCTACACCTTC.

The genes are TRBV5-4 and TRBJ2-7, with D perhaps matching TRBD2 (6 bases). The CDR3 is 15 amino acids. Germline-derived CDR1 and CDR2 are SGHNT and YYREEE (reference sequence). V was pared by 4 bases and J by 4 bases, with 18 bases between. CDR3 DNA: TGTGCCAGCAGCGGGGGGACTCAACCTCGTTACGAGCAGTACTTC. Protein: CASSGGTQPRYEQYF.

The chain links TRBV18 to TRBJ1-2, with D maybe TRBD1 (5 bases). Trimming stripped 2 bases from V and 3 bases from J, with 10 bases between. This CDR3 has 14 amino acids. From germline, CDR1 is KGHSH and CDR2 LQKENI. The chain's CDR3 is CASSPLDTHYGYTF. CDR3 DNA sequence: TGTGCCAGCTCACCATTGGACACTCACTATGGCTACACCTTC.

J is TRBJ2-1 and V is TRBV18, with TRBD2 matching over 9 bases. This CDR3 comprises 15 residues. Trimming took 0 bases from V and 6 from J; bases not matched to a gene: 3. The germline gives CDR1 KGHSH, CDR2 LQKENI. CDR3 nucleotide sequence: TGTGCCAGCTCACCACCAAGCGGGAGGTTCAATGAGCAGTTCTTC. The encoded protein is CASSPPSGRFNEQFF. The full variable domain, rest sourced from reference TRBV18 and TRBJ2-1, is NAGVMQNPRHLVRRRGQEARLRCSPMKGHSHVYWYRQLPEEGLKFMVYLQKENIIDESGMPKERFSAEFPKEGPSILRIQQVVRGDSAAYFCASSPPSGRFNEQFFGPGTRLTVL.

The chain links TRBV9 to TRBJ2-5; 11 positions match TRBD2. V trimming: 2 bases; J trimming: 2 bases; junction bases outside the gene matches: 2. CDR3 length: 15 residues. Germline CDR1 SGDLS, CDR2 YYNGEE. Written as DNA, the CDR3 is TGTGCCAGCAGCGTTGGGACTAGCGGACAAGAGACCCAGTACTTC. This translates into CASSVGTSGQETQYF. Full variable domain (rest looked up from reference TRBV9 and TRBJ2-5): DSGVTQTPKHLITATGQRVTLRCSPRSGDLSVYWYQQSLDQGLQFLIQYYNGEERAKGNILERFSAQQFPDLHSELNLSSLELGDSALYFCASSVGTSGQETQYFGPGTRLLVL.

The gene calls are TRBV7-9 and TRBJ1-3; D is possibly TRBD1 (5 bases). The V gene's germline CDR1 is SEHNR and CDR2 FQNEAQ (reference sequence). V gave up 1 base and J gave up 0 bases, with 7 bases separating them. CDR3 size: 15 residues. The CDR3 here is CASSLGQNSGNTIYF. The DNA for the CDR3 is TGTGCCAGCAGCTTAGGACAGAACTCTGGAAACACCATATATTTT.

The chain is built from TRBV2 and TRBJ1-3; D unclear. Germline V gene data show CDR1 as SNHLY and CDR2 as FYNNEI. CDR3 length: 16 residues. V lost 5 bases, J lost 0 bases, and 14 bases lay in between. In nucleotides, the CDR3 is TGTGCCAGCAGTTTGGTCGGGGTGAGCTCTGGAAACACCATATATTTT. Its protein product is CASSLVGVSSGNTIYF.

Here the CDR3 reads CASSPKGFYNSPLHF. For the CDR3, the DNA is TGTGCCAGCAGCCCTAAGGGGTTCTATAATTCACCCCTCCACTTT. This rearrangement joins TRBV5-8 to TRBJ1-6; the D gene is possibly TRBD1 (5 bases). Trimming stripped 4 bases from V and 3 bases from J, with 11 bases between. The CDR3 is 15 amino acids. The germline CDR1 and CDR2 sequences are SGHTS and YDEGEE.

The CDR3 here is CASSLSLAGDEQFF. Here the CDR3 DNA reads TGTGCCAGCAGTTTAAGTCTAGCGGGAGATGAGCAGTTCTTC. V is TRBV28 and J is TRBJ2-1, with 10 bases aligning to TRBD2. V dropped 2 bases and J dropped 8; count of bases not matched to a gene: 3. CDR3 length: 14 residues. Germline V gives CDR1 MDHEN, CDR2 SYDVKM.

This clone was counted once. V gene TRBV4-2 combines with J gene TRBJ2-7; D might be TRBD1 (6 bases). Germline-derived CDR1 and CDR2 are LGHNA and YNFKEQ. The CDR3 covers 12 residues. V shed 6 bases and J shed 7 bases, with 13 bases lying between them. This CDR3 is CASSPSRGEQYF. DNA for the CDR3: TGTGCCAGCAGTCCCTCGAGGGGGGAGCAGTACTTC.

The chain recombines TRBV27 with TRBJ2-3; D gene uncertain. Between the trimmed V and J ends, which lost 3 bases and 1 base, there was a span of 5 bases. The CDR3 is 13 residues long. CDR1 and CDR2 from the germline V gene are MNHEY and SMNVEV (reference sequence). The CDR3 region is CASSLAGTDTQYF. In nucleotides, the CDR3 is TGTGCCAGCAGTTTGGCCGGCACAGATACGCAGTATTTT.

The chain combines TRBV28 with TRBJ2-7; 9 bases align to TRBD1. The V segment lost 1 base and the J segment 1 base; nucleotides outside the gene matches: 2. Germline V CDR1 and CDR2: MDHEN, SYDVKM. The CDR3 runs 15 residues. CDR3 DNA sequence: TGTGCCAGCAGTTTATTCGGGACAGGGTCCTACGAGCAGTACTTC. The encoded protein is CASSLFGTGSYEQYF.

The J gene is TRBJ2-7, the V gene TRBV10-3; D ambiguous. V dropped 3 bases and J dropped 6 bases, with 6 bases sitting between them. The CDR3 runs 11 residues. CDR1 is ENHRY, CDR2 SYGVKD, per germline. CDR3 sequence: CAISDMSEQYF. In nucleotides, the CDR3 is TGTGCCATCAGTGATATGTCCGAGCAGTACTTC.

The CDR3 region has the DNA TGTGCCAGCAGCGTAGGACTAGAGAGCTCCTACAATGAGCAGTTCTTC. This translates into CASSVGLESSYNEQFF. The V gene is TRBV9, the J gene TRBJ2-1, with D perhaps TRBD2 (6 bases). CDR3 length: 16 amino acids. Looked up from germline, CDR1 is SGDLS and CDR2 is YYNGEE. The V gene lost 0 bases and the J gene lost 0 bases, with 10 bases spanning the gap.

This rearrangement joins TRBV6-2 or TRBV6-3 to TRBJ2-1; perhaps TRBD2 as D (5 bases). The CDR3 is 14 residues long. Trimming removed 1 base at V and 5 bases at J, with 9 bases between. Germline CDR1 reads MNHEY; CDR2 reads SVGEGT. The CDR3 here is CASSYFRADNEQFF. For the CDR3, the DNA is TGTGCCAGCAGTTACTTTAGAGCGGACAATGAGCAGTTCTTC.

This rearrangement joins TRBV5-1 to TRBJ2-3; TRBD1 is a possible D gene (6 bases). Germline V CDR1 and CDR2: SGHRS, YFSETQ. This CDR3 comprises 14 residues. Trimming removed 0 bases from V and 8 bases from J, with 13 bases in between. The CDR3 DNA reads TGCGCCAGCAGCTTGGACAGGGTCATCGGTACGCAGTATTTT. This sequence encodes CASSLDRVIGTQYF.

The CDR3 sequence is CATSDSNTHEQYF. DNA for the CDR3: TGTGCCACCAGTGATTCCAACACCCACGAGCAGTACTTC. The genes are TRBV24-1 and TRBJ2-7; D gene unclear. The CDR3 is 13 residues long. Trimming shortened V by 2 bases and J by 5 bases, and 9 bases separated the two germline ends. Germline V CDR1 and CDR2: KGHDR, SFDVKD.

The gene calls are TRBV4-3 and TRBJ1-1; no definite D call. Germline V gene data show CDR1 as LGHNA and CDR2 as YSLEER. The CDR3 is 13 residues long. V was shortened by 0 bases and J by 7 bases, with 9 bases between the two germline ends. The CDR3 loop is CASSQDFRGEAFF. DNA for the CDR3: TGCGCCAGCAGCCAAGACTTTAGAGGTGAAGCTTTCTTT.